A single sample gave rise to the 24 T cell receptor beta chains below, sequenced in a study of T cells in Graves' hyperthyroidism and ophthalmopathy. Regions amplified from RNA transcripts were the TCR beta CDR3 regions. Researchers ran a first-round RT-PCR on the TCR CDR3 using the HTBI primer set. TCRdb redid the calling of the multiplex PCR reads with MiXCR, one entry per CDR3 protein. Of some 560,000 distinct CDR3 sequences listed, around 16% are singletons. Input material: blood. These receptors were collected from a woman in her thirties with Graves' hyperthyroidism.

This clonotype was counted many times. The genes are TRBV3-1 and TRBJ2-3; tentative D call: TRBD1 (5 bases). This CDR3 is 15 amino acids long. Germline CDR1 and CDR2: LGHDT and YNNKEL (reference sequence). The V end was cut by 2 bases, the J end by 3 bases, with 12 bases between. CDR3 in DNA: TGTGCCAGCAGCCAAAGGGGCGTTCCTACAGATACGCAGTATTTT. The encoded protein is CASSQRGVPTDTQYF.

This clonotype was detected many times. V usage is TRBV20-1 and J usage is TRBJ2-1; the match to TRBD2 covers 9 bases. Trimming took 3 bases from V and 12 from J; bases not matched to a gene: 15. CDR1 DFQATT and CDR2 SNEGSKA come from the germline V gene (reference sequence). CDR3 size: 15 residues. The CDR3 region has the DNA TGCAGTGCTAGGTTCTCGGCGGGAGGGCCGGGTCTGCAGTTCTTC. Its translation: CSARFSAGGPGLQFF.

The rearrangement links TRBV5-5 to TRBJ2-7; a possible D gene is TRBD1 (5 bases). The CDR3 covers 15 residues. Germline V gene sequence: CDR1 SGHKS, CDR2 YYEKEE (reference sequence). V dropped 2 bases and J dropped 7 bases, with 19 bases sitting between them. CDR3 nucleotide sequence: TGTGCCAGCAGCTTTACTGAGGCAGGGTGGGATGAGCAGTACTTC. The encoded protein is CASSFTEAGWDEQYF.

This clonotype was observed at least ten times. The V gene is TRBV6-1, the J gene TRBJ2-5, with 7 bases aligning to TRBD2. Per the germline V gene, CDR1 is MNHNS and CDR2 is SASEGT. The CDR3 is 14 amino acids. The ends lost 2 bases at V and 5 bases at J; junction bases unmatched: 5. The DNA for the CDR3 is TGTGCCAGCAGTGAACTAGTGGGGGGGGAGACCCAGTACTTC. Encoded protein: CASSELVGGETQYF.

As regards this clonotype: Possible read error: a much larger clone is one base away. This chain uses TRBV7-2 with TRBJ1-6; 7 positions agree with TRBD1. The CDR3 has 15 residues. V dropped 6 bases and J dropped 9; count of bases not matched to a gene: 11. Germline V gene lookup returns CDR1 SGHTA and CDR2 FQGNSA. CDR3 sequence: CASSQRQGSSSPLHF. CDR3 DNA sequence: TGTGCCAGCAGTCAACGACAGGGCAGTAGTTCACCCCTCCACTTT.

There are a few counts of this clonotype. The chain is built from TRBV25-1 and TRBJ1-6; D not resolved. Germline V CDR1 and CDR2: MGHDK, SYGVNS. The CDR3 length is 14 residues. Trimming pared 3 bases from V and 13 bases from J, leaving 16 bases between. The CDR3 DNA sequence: TGTGCCAGCAGTGAGGGATCGGTCCAGAGGCCCCTCCACTTT. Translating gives CASSEGSVQRPLHF.

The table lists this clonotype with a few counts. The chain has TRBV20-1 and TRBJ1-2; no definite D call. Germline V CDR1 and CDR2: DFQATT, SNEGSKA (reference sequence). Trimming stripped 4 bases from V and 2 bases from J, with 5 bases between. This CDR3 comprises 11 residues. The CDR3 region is CSATLNYGYTF. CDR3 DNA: TGCAGTGCTACCCTAAACTATGGCTACACCTTC.

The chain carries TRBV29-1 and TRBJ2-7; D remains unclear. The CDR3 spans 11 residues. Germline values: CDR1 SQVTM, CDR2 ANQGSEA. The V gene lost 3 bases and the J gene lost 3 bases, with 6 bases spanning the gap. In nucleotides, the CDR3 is TGCAGCGTTGAGGAGAGCTACGAGCAGTACTTC. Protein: CSVEESYEQYF.

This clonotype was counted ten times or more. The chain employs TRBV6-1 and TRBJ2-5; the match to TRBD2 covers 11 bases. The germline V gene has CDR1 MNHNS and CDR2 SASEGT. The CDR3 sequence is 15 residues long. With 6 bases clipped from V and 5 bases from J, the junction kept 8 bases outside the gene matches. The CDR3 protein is CASSKVAGGRETQYF. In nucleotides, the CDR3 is TGTGCCAGCAGCAAAGTAGCGGGAGGGCGGGAGACCCAGTACTTC.

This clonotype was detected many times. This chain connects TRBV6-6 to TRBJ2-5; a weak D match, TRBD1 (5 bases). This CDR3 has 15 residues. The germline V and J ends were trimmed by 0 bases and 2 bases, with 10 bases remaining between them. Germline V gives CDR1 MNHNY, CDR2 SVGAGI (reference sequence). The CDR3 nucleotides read TGTGCCAGCAGTTACTCGACAGACCCTCAAGAGACCCAGTACTTC. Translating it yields CASSYSTDPQETQYF.

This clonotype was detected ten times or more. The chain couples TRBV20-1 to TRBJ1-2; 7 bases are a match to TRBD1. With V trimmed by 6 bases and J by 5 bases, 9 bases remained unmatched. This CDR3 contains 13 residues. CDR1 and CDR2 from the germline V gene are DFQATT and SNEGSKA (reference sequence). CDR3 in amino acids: CSAPGEGAYGYTF. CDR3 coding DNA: TGCAGTGCCCCCGGAGAGGGGGCGTATGGCTACACCTTC.

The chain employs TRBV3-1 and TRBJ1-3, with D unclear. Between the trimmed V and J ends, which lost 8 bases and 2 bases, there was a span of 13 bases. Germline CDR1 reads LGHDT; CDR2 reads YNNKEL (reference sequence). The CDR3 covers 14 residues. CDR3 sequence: CASGKEGPGNTIYF. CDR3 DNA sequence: TGTGCCAGCGGAAAAGAGGGCCCTGGAAACACCATATATTTT.

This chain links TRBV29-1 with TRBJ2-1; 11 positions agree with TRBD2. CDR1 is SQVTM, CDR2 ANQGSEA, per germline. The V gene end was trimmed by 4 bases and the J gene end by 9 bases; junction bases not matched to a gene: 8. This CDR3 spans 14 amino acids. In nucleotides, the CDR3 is TGCAGCGTTGCCCGACTAGCGGGACAGGGTGAGCAGTTCTTC. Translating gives CSVARLAGQGEQFF.

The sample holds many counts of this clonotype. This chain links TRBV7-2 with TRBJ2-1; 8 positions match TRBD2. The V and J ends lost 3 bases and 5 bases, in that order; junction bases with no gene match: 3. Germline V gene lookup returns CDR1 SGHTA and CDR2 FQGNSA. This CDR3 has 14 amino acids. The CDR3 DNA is TGTGCCAGCAGCTTGATTAGCGGGAACAATGAGCAGTTCTTC. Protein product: CASSLISGNNEQFF. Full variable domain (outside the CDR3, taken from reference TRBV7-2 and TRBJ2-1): GAGVSQSPSNKVTEKGKDVELRCDPISGHTALYWYRQSLGQGLEFLIYFQGNSAPDKSGLPSDRFSAERTGGSVSTLTIQRTQQEDSAVYLCASSLISGNNEQFFGPGTRLTVL.

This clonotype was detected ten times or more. CDR3 nucleotide sequence: TGTGCCAGCAGCCCCACAGGGGGCCGGAACATTCAGTACTTC. Its protein is CASSPTGGRNIQYF. The chain has TRBV3-1 and TRBJ2-4, with TRBD1 identical over 9 bases. Germline V gene sequence: CDR1 LGHDT, CDR2 YNNKEL (reference sequence). V dropped 4 bases and J dropped 7; count of bases not matched to a gene: 5. The CDR3 length is 14 residues.

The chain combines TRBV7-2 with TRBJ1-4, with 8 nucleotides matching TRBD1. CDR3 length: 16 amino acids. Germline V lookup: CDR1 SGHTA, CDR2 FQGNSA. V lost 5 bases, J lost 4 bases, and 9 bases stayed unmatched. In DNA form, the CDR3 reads TGTGCCAGCAGCGCCACACAGGGGGGTGGTAATGAAAAACTGTTTTTT. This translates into CASSATQGGGNEKLFF. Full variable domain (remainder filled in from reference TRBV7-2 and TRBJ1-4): GAGVSQSPSNKVTEKGKDVELRCDPISGHTALYWYRQSLGQGLEFLIYFQGNSAPDKSGLPSDRFSAERTGGSVSTLTIQRTQQEDSAVYLCASSATQGGGNEKLFFGSGTQLSVL.

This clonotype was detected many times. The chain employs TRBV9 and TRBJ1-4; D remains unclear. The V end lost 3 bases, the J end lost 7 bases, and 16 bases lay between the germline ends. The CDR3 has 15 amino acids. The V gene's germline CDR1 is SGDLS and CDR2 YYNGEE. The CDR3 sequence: CASSGRGTLAEKLFF. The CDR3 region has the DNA TGTGCCAGCAGCGGGCGGGGAACCCTAGCTGAAAAACTGTTTTTT.

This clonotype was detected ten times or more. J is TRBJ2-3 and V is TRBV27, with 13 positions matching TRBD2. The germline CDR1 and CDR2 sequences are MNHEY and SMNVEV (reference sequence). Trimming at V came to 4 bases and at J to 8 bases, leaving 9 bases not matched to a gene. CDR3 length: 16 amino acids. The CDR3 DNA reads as TGTGCCAGCAGTTCCCAGGGACTAGCGGGACCTCTTACGCAGTATTTT. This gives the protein CASSSQGLAGPLTQYF.

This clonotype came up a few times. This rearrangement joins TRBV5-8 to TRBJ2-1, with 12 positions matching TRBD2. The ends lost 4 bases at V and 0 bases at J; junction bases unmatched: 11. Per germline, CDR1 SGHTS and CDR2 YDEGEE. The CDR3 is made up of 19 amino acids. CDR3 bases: TGTGCCAGCAGCCTAGGAGGGACTAGCGGGTGGAGCTCCTACAATGAGCAGTTCTTC. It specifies CASSLGGTSGWSSYNEQFF.

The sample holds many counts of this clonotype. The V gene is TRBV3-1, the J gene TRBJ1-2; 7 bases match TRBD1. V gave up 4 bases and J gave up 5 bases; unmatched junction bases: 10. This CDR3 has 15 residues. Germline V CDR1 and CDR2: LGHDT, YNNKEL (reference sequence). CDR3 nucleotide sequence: TGTGCCAGCAGCCGGGACAGCTATCCTCCTTATGGCTACACCTTC. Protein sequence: CASSRDSYPPYGYTF.

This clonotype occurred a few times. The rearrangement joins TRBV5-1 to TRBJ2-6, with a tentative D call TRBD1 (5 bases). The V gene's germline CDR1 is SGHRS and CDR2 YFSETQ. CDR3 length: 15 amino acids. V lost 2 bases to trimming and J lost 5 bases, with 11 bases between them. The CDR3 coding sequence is TGCGCCAGCAGCTTTGGCAGGGCCTGGGCCAACGTCCTGACTTTC. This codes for CASSFGRAWANVLTF.

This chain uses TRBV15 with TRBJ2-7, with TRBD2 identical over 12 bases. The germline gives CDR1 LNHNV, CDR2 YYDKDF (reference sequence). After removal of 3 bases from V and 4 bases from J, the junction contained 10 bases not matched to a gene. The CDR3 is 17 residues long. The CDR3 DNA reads TGTGCCACCAGCAGGAAACGGACTAGCGGGATGGGGTACGAGCAGTACTTC. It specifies CATSRKRTSGMGYEQYF.

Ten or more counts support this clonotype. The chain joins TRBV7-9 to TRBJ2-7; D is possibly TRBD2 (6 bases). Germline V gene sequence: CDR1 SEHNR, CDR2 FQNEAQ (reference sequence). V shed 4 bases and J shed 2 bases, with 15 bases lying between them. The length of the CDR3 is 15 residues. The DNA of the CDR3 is TGTGCCAGCAGCTCCCTCGGGGCGGGGACCTACGAGCAGTACTTC. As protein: CASSSLGAGTYEQYF.

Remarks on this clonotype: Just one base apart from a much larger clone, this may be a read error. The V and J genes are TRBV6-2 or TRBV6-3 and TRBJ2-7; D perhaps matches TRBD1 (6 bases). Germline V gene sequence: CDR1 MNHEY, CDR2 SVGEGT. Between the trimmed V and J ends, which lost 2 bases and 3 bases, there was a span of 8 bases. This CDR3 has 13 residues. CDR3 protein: CASSYEQGYEQYF. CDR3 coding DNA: TGTGCCAGCAGTTACGAACAGGGCTACGAGCAGTACTTC.